Presented here are 31 T cell receptor beta chains from one specimen sequenced in a study of shared clonotypes between healthy human individuals. Profiling relied on immunoSEQ multiplex PCR, and the TCRdb table lists in-frame clones only, not all of them. The sample contains 520,000 or so clones, roughly 78% of which appear only once. Specimen: PBMCs. These receptors originate from a woman between 35 and 50 years old in good health. Some clones in this sample may be carry-over from other donors' samples.

The chain couples TRBV30 to TRBJ2-5, with 10 bases fitting TRBD1. The CDR3 sequence is 17 residues long. Per germline, CDR1 GTSNPN and CDR2 SVGIG (reference sequence). The junction had 13 bases not matched to a gene; V was cut back by 0 bases and J by 6 bases. Here the CDR3 reads CAWSVDRRTGGSKTQYF. CDR3 DNA: TGTGCCTGGAGTGTAGATCGACGGACAGGGGGTTCTAAGACCCAGTACTTC.

CDR3 sequence: CASSLSRNAGGAVFF. CDR3 sequence (DNA): TGCGCCAGCAGCTTGAGTCGGAACGCAGGGGGTGCGGTATTCTTC. The chain combines TRBV5-1 with TRBJ2-1; 7 bases are a match to TRBD1. The CDR3 is made up of 15 amino acids. Looked up from germline, CDR1 is SGHRS and CDR2 is YFSETQ. After removal of 1 base from V and 16 bases from J, the junction contained 17 bases not matched to a gene.

The chain joins TRBV4-3 to TRBJ2-1; 8 bases are a match to TRBD2. The germline gives CDR1 LGHNA, CDR2 YSLEER. With V trimmed by 0 bases and J by 5 bases, 9 bases remained unmatched. The CDR3 totals 17 residues. The CDR3 DNA is TGCGCCAGCAGCCAAGAGCCCTTTGTAGCGGGGCACAATGAGCAGTTCTTC. This codes for CASSQEPFVAGHNEQFF.

The chain is built from TRBV18 and TRBJ2-7; 15 nucleotides align to TRBD2. Looked up from germline, CDR1 is KGHSH and CDR2 is LQKENI. The CDR3 has 16 residues. Trimming took 3 bases from V and 3 from J; bases not matched to a gene: 3. The CDR3, as DNA: TGTGCCAGCTCACCGGGACTAGCGGGAGGACTCTACGAGCAGTACTTC. It translates to CASSPGLAGGLYEQYF. The full variable domain, with the rest looked up from reference TRBV18 and TRBJ2-7, is NAGVMQNPRHLVRRRGQEARLRCSPMKGHSHVYWYRQLPEEGLKFMVYLQKENIIDESGMPKERFSAEFPKEGPSILRIQQVVRGDSAAYFCASSPGLAGGLYEQYFGPGTRLTVT.

This chain uses TRBV7-9 with TRBJ2-7; maybe TRBD2 (6 bases). CDR1 is SEHNR and CDR2 is FQNEAQ in the germline V gene (reference sequence). V dropped 1 base and J dropped 6 bases, with 16 bases sitting between them. The CDR3 loop spans 15 amino acids. CDR3 sequence (DNA): TGTGCCAGCAGCTTAGGCGGGGTTAACCCTCTCGAGCAGTACTTC. Amino acids: CASSLGGVNPLEQYF.

The chain carries TRBV19 and TRBJ2-1, with D unresolved. Germline V CDR1 and CDR2: LNHDA, SQIVND (reference sequence). The CDR3 loop spans 12 amino acids. V was trimmed by 5 bases and J by 7 bases, leaving 9 bases between them. CDR3 nucleotides: TGTGCCAGTAGTGCCCGACAAAATGAGCAGTTCTTC. Translation gives CASSARQNEQFF.

The chain's CDR3 is CASSLIAGDEQFF. CDR3 nucleotides: TGTGCCAGCAGCTTAATAGCTGGGGATGAGCAGTTCTTC. The chain recombines TRBV7-2 with TRBJ2-1; D is unclear. The germline CDR1 and CDR2 sequences are SGHTA and FQGNSA. V dropped 2 bases and J dropped 8 bases, with 10 bases sitting between them. The CDR3 is 13 amino acids.

The chain joins TRBV6-6 to TRBJ2-5; unclear D gene. This CDR3 region has 13 residues. V dropped 2 bases and J dropped 4 bases, with 8 bases sitting between them. Per the germline V gene, CDR1 is MNHNY and CDR2 is SVGAGI (reference sequence). CDR3 loop: CASSYNLGETQYF. The CDR3 DNA reads TGTGCCAGCAGTTACAACCTGGGAGAGACCCAGTACTTC.

The chain carries TRBV6-1 and TRBJ1-6; a possible D gene is TRBD1 (6 bases). The V gene's germline CDR1 is MNHNS and CDR2 SASEGT. The length of the CDR3 is 13 residues. Deletions cut 1 base from V and 9 bases from J, with 7 bases between. The CDR3 loop is CASSEVQGSPLHF. The CDR3 DNA is TGTGCCAGCAGTGAAGTACAGGGTTCACCCCTCCACTTT.

This chain connects TRBV6-5 to TRBJ1-4; 10 bases align to TRBD1. This CDR3 spans 13 amino acids. The V segment lost 5 bases and the J segment 8 bases; nucleotides outside the gene matches: 2. Germline CDR1 is MNHEY and CDR2 is SVGAGI. The CDR3 DNA reads as TGTGCCAGCAGTCGGGACAGGGGAGAAAAACTGTTTTTT. Its protein product is CASSRDRGEKLFF.

J is TRBJ2-1 and V is TRBV4-1, with TRBD2 matching over 8 bases. Trimming at V came to 4 bases and at J to 6 bases, leaving 11 bases not matched to a gene. CDR1 and CDR2 from the germline V gene are MGHRA and YSYEKL. The CDR3 has 16 amino acids. DNA of the CDR3: TGCGCCAGCAGCCTTCACACCGGGACTAGTGGCAATGAGCAGTTCTTC. Protein sequence: CASSLHTGTSGNEQFF.

This rearrangement joins TRBV14 to TRBJ2-1; D tentatively reads TRBD1 or TRBD2 (5 bases each). Trimming stripped 3 bases from V and 12 bases from J, with 21 bases between. CDR1 and CDR2 from the germline V gene are SGHDN and FVKESK. CDR3 length equals 15 residues. CDR3 bases: TGTGCCAGCAGCCAGAGGGGAGTAGGTTATTATGGGCAGTTCTTC. Translated, it gives CASSQRGVGYYGQFF.

The V and J genes are TRBV6-1 and TRBJ1-2, with TRBD1 identical over 7 bases. V gave up 1 base and J gave up 6 bases; unmatched junction bases: 11. The CDR3 runs 16 residues. The germline gives CDR1 MNHNS, CDR2 SASEGT. DNA of the CDR3: TGTGCCAGCAGTGAAGGGGTCAAGGGGGCAAGAGATGGCTACACCTTC. Protein sequence: CASSEGVKGARDGYTF.

The rearrangement uses TRBV2 and TRBJ2-7; D unresolved. The CDR3 is made up of 15 amino acids. From germline, CDR1 is SNHLY and CDR2 FYNNEI. Between the trimmed V and J ends, which lost 3 bases and 2 bases, there was a span of 14 bases. Here the CDR3 DNA reads TGTGCCAGCAGTGACCCATCTAGTTCCACCTACGAGCAGTACTTC. It yields the protein CASSDPSSSTYEQYF.

The V call is TRBV28, the J call TRBJ1-1; D ambiguous. From germline, CDR1 is MDHEN and CDR2 SYDVKM. Trimming left V 3 bases short and J 3 bases short, with 5 bases between. This CDR3 has 12 residues. CDR3 nucleotide sequence: TGTGCCAGCAGTTTTAGGCACACTGAAGCTTTCTTT. It translates to CASSFRHTEAFF.

This chain links TRBV10-2 with TRBJ2-7; 7 positions agree with TRBD1. From germline, CDR1 is WSHSY and CDR2 SAAADI. V shed 5 bases and J 0 bases; nucleotides not matched to a gene: 4. The CDR3 contains 14 residues. CDR3 sequence reads: CASSRTGSSYEQYF. The CDR3 coding sequence is TGCGCCAGCAGTAGGACAGGCAGCTCCTACGAGCAGTACTTC.

This chain links TRBV29-1 with TRBJ2-5; D is possibly TRBD1 (5 bases). Germline assignment: CDR1 SQVTM and CDR2 ANQGSEA. The CDR3 spans 13 residues. The V gene lost 3 bases and the J gene lost 1 base, with 9 bases spanning the gap. The CDR3 loop reads CSVDHDSQETQYF. CDR3 nucleotides: TGCAGCGTTGATCATGACAGCCAAGAGACCCAGTACTTC.

CDR3 residues: CAISETGVGYGYTF. Written as DNA, the CDR3 is TGTGCCATCAGTGAGACAGGGGTGGGCTATGGCTACACCTTC. The chain joins TRBV10-3 to TRBJ1-2; 7 nucleotides match TRBD1. The germline V gene has CDR1 ENHRY and CDR2 SYGVKD. This CDR3 is built from 14 residues. The V and J ends lost 2 bases and 4 bases, in that order; junction bases with no gene match: 4.

The genes are TRBV9 and TRBJ2-4; 8 nucleotides line up with TRBD2. The CDR3 consists of 15 residues. The J segment lost 8 bases and the V segment lost 4 bases, leaving 11 bases of the junction unmatched. CDR1 and CDR2 (germline): SGDLS, YYNGEE. For the CDR3, the DNA is TGTGCCAGCAGCCCCACGGGGGGGGCCGGGGACATTCAGTACTTC. As protein: CASSPTGGAGDIQYF.

This rearrangement joins TRBV5-1 to TRBJ2-7; D uncertain. The V gene's germline CDR1 is SGHRS and CDR2 YFSETQ. The CDR3 is 14 amino acids. Trimming shortened V by 0 bases and J by 3 bases, and 10 bases separated the two germline ends. The CDR3: CASSLAPQNYEQYF. The CDR3 DNA follows: TGCGCCAGCAGCTTGGCCCCACAAAACTACGAGCAGTACTTC.

This clone showed up just once. The CDR3 here is CASSFSSYEQYF. The CDR3 DNA is TGTGCCAGCAGCTTCTCTTCCTACGAGCAGTACTTC. The chain links TRBV7-2 to TRBJ2-7; D gene ambiguous. The CDR3 is 12 amino acids. Germline CDR1 reads SGHTA; CDR2 reads FQGNSA. The V gene lost 3 bases and the J gene lost 1 base, with 4 bases spanning the gap.

This clone was counted once. CDR3 residues: CASSPGGGQGAFF. The CDR3 bases are TGTGCCAGCAGCCCGGGAGGGGGGCAGGGTGCTTTCTTT. The rearrangement joins TRBV9 to TRBJ1-1; tentative D call: TRBD1 (6 bases). The V gene lost 4 bases and the J gene lost 11 bases, with 18 bases spanning the gap. Germline lookup yields CDR1 SGDLS and CDR2 YYNGEE. The CDR3 sequence is 13 residues long.

This CDR3 is CASSSLRTGELFF. CDR3 DNA sequence: TGTGCCAGCAGCTCTCTGAGGACCGGGGAGCTGTTTTTT. The V and J genes are TRBV11-2 and TRBJ2-2; D is unclear. This CDR3 contains 13 residues. Germline V gene sequence: CDR1 SGHAT, CDR2 FQNNGV. V was trimmed by 4 bases and J by 5 bases, leaving 8 bases between them.

The rearrangement links TRBV6-1 to TRBJ2-3, with D perhaps TRBD1 or TRBD2 (5 bases each). The V gene's germline CDR1 is MNHNS and CDR2 SASEGT. The V gene lost 5 bases and the J gene lost 0 bases, with 9 bases spanning the gap. This CDR3 region has 14 residues. CDR3 DNA sequence: TGTGCCAGCAGTTGGGGCGGGAGCACAGATACGCAGTATTTT. It specifies CASSWGGSTDTQYF.

The gene calls are TRBV5-4 and TRBJ1-3; D perhaps matches TRBD1 (6 bases). The CDR3 is 16 residues long. Germline V gene sequence: CDR1 SGHNT, CDR2 YYREEE (reference sequence). The V end was cut by 0 bases, the J end by 1 base, with 11 bases between. This chain's CDR3 is CASSLAGGESGNTIYF. In nucleotides, the CDR3 is TGTGCCAGCAGCTTGGCGGGGGGCGAGTCTGGAAACACCATATATTTT.

J is TRBJ2-5 and V is TRBV5-4; TRBD1 or TRBD2 may be the D gene (5 bases each). The J call may be wrong; the DNA end is better matched by TRBJ2-7. The CDR3 covers 14 residues. The V gene's germline CDR1 is SGHNT and CDR2 YYREEE (reference sequence). The DNA for the CDR3 is TGTGCCAGCAGCTTGGGGGGGATGGGCTACGAGCAGTACTTC. As protein: CASSLGGMGYEQYF.

This clone has only a few counts. The chain has TRBV28 and TRBJ1-2, with 8 bases identical to TRBD1. Germline V CDR1 and CDR2: MDHEN, SYDVKM. The CDR3 is 14 residues long. After removal of 6 bases from V and 5 bases from J, the junction contained 8 bases not matched to a gene. The CDR3 DNA is TGTGCCAGCAGAGGGACAGGACGTGGGTATGGCTACACCTTC. Protein sequence: CASRGTGRGYGYTF.

Points on this clone: Other DNA sequences of this sample code for an identical CDR3. The V gene is TRBV2, the J gene TRBJ2-1; D remains ambiguous. This CDR3 region has 13 residues. Germline values: CDR1 SNHLY, CDR2 FYNNEI. The germline V and J ends were trimmed by 2 bases and 5 bases, with 7 bases remaining between them. In DNA, the CDR3 is TGTGCCAGCAGTGAAAGTAGGAACAATGAGCAGTTCTTC. Amino acid sequence: CASSESRNNEQFF.

This chain links TRBV21-1 with TRBJ2-7; TRBD1 was called by the table and not checked on the DNA. TRBV21-1 represents a pseudogene. CDR3 length: 14 residues. This CDR3 reads CASSAGQDVYEQYF. CDR3 bases: TGTGCCAGCTCCGCCGGACAGGACGTTTACGAGCAGTACTTC.

The chain has TRBV28 and TRBJ2-7, with 7 bases lining up with TRBD1. V trimming: 5 bases; J trimming: 3 bases; junction bases outside the gene matches: 10. In germline, CDR1 is MDHEN, CDR2 SYDVKM. The CDR3 is 15 amino acids. The CDR3 nucleotides read TGTGCCAGCAGTACCGGGACAGCAACCGTCTACGAGCAGTACTTC. This sequence encodes CASSTGTATVYEQYF.

V gene TRBV18 combines with J gene TRBJ2-7; D possibly corresponds to TRBD1 (5 bases). The CDR3 is 14 residues long. CDR1 is KGHSH and CDR2 is LQKENI in the germline V gene. Trimming removed 3 bases from V and 0 bases from J, with 9 bases in between. Here the CDR3 reads CASSPAGPSYEQYF. The CDR3 DNA is TGTGCCAGCTCACCGGCAGGGCCCTCCTACGAGCAGTACTTC.